The 26 T cell receptor beta chains reported below all come from one sample, sequenced in a study of monozygotic twins with inflammatory bowel disease. TCRdb reworked the 5' RACE reads into one entry per CDR3 protein, no DNA. In all, the sample yields fewer than 350,000 distinct CDR3 sequences. What was sequenced was blood. These receptors were collected from a human donor with ulcerative colitis or Crohn's disease, or a healthy co-twin of an affected twin (not recorded which).

The gene calls are TRBV5-1 and TRBJ2-7. There are 15 residues in the CDR3. The germline V gene encodes CDR1 SGHRS and CDR2 YFSETQ. The CDR3 sequence: CASSLGLAEGYEQYF. The full variable domain, with the rest looked up from reference TRBV5-1 and TRBJ2-7, is KAGVTQTPRYLIKTRGQQVTLSCSPISGHRSVSWYQQTPGQGLQFLFEYFSETQRNKGNFPGRFSGRQFSNSRSEMNVSTLELGDSALYLCASSLGLAEGYEQYFGPGTRLTVT.

Here the CDR3 reads CASSPNPSGSSVDTQYF. This chain connects TRBV5-1 to TRBJ2-3; TCRdb designates TRBD2, a call that cannot be tested without DNA. Germline V gene sequence: CDR1 SGHRS, CDR2 YFSETQ. The CDR3 is 17 amino acids.

The chain recombines TRBV5-1 with TRBJ2-1; TCRdb's D gene call, TRBD1, goes unchecked for lack of DNA. Per germline, CDR1 SGHRS and CDR2 YFSETQ. The CDR3 extends over 17 amino acids. CDR3 sequence reads: CASSLGTGASSYNEQFF.

The rearrangement joins TRBV4-1 to TRBJ1-1. The CDR3 extends over 15 amino acids. Germline lookup yields CDR1 MGHRA and CDR2 YSYEKL. CDR3 loop: CASGSTSLGIQEAFF.

This chain connects TRBV11-2 to TRBJ2-6; TCRdb lists TRBD2, though no DNA is available to test this call. Germline CDR1 reads SGHAT; CDR2 reads FQNNGV. CDR3 length equals 17 residues. The CDR3 region is CASSGHARDSGANVLTF.

The genes are TRBV5-1 and TRBJ2-5; TCRdb outputs TRBD2, but without DNA this stays unchecked. The CDR3 covers 14 residues. Germline V gene sequence: CDR1 SGHRS, CDR2 YFSETQ. CDR3 protein: CASSTTVGSGTQYF.

The V gene is TRBV7-9, the J gene TRBJ2-1; with no DNA, the TCRdb D assignment of TRBD1 cannot be verified. This CDR3 is built from 12 residues. Germline V gene sequence: CDR1 SEHNR, CDR2 FQNEAQ (reference sequence). The CDR3 protein is CASGPGGNEQFF.

The chain carries TRBV19 and TRBJ2-2; the TRBD2 assignment by TCRdb is unverifiable without DNA. CDR3 size: 14 residues. The V gene's germline CDR1 is LNHDA and CDR2 SQIVND (reference sequence). The CDR3 protein is CASEAGRDTGELFF.

This chain uses TRBV29-1 with TRBJ2-3. CDR3 length: 13 residues. CDR1 and CDR2 from the germline V gene are SQVTM and ANQGSEA. CDR3 protein: CSECTHNKDTQYF.

CDR3: CASSEAPGLVNTGELFF. The V call is TRBV4-1, the J call TRBJ2-2; TCRdb's D call of TRBD2 is untestable without DNA. This CDR3 is built from 17 residues. CDR1 MGHRA and CDR2 YSYEKL come from the germline V gene.

The chain employs TRBV18 and TRBJ2-2; TCRdb calls TRBD2, which cannot be checked without DNA. CDR3 length: 16 residues. Looked up from germline, CDR1 is KGHSH and CDR2 is LQKENI. Here the CDR3 reads CASSPRGPPNTGELFF.

The genes are TRBV20-1 and TRBJ2-1. The CDR3 covers 14 residues. CDR1 is DFQATT, CDR2 SNEGSKA, per germline (reference sequence). CDR3 protein: CSASRWLAYNEQFF.

The V and J genes are TRBV7-2 and TRBJ2-3; TCRdb proposes TRBD1, but this gene call is untestable without DNA. The CDR3 extends over 14 amino acids. Germline CDR1 is SGHTA and CDR2 is FQGNSA. CDR3 amino acids: CASRLPHRQGTQYF.

The rearrangement links TRBV27 to TRBJ2-7. Germline lookup yields CDR1 MNHEY and CDR2 SMNVEV (reference sequence). The CDR3 runs to 14 residues. CDR3 amino acids: CASSSHPFGDEQYF.

This chain uses TRBV30 with TRBJ1-6. The CDR3 sequence is 14 residues long. Germline CDR1 is GTSNPN and CDR2 is SVGIG (reference sequence). The CDR3 spells CAWSKKQNNSPLHF. The full variable domain, with the rest looked up from reference TRBV30 and TRBJ1-6, is SQTIHQWPATLVQPVGSPLSLECTVEGTSNPNLYWYRQAAGRGLQLLFYSVGIGQISSEVPQNLSASRPQDRQFILSSKKLLLSDSGFYLCAWSKKQNNSPLHFGNGTRLTVT.

The chain links TRBV5-1 to TRBJ2-1; TCRdb outputs TRBD2, but without DNA this stays unchecked. The CDR3 sequence is 13 residues long. From germline, CDR1 is SGHRS and CDR2 YFSETQ. CDR3 amino acids: CASSLVPRVEQFF.

The chain recombines TRBV28 with TRBJ1-1; lacking DNA, the TRBD1 call made by TCRdb goes unchecked. From germline, CDR1 is MDHEN and CDR2 SYDVKM. The CDR3 totals 14 residues. This CDR3 reads CASRVGGWDTEAFF.

Here the CDR3 reads CAISESKPSYEQYF. The chain carries TRBV10-3 and TRBJ2-7. Germline CDR1 ENHRY, CDR2 SYGVKD. The CDR3 length is 14 residues.

V gene TRBV9 combines with J gene TRBJ2-4; the TCRdb call, TRBD1, lacks DNA for checking. Germline assignment: CDR1 SGDLS and CDR2 YYNGEE. The CDR3 sequence is 16 residues long. The CDR3 loop is CASSARDGLKGNIQYF.

CDR3 sequence: CATSDPTSDEQYF. The chain has TRBV24-1 and TRBJ2-7. CDR3 length equals 13 residues. CDR1 and CDR2 from the germline V gene are KGHDR and SFDVKD.

The chain couples TRBV19 to TRBJ2-7; the D gene TCRdb calls, TRBD1, cannot be checked with no DNA. The CDR3 is 17 amino acids. CDR1 and CDR2 from the germline V gene are LNHDA and SQIVND (reference sequence). The CDR3 sequence: CASRGKPGQGVSYEQYF.

The chain combines TRBV6-1 with TRBJ2-2; TCRdb's assignment of TRBD1 cannot be checked, as there is no DNA. Germline values: CDR1 MNHNS, CDR2 SASEGT. This CDR3 region has 15 residues. CDR3 region: CASMHSRGNTGELFF.

The chain is built from TRBV5-1 and TRBJ2-2; TCRdb proposes TRBD1, but this gene call is untestable without DNA. The CDR3 is 15 residues long. Germline CDR1 is SGHRS and CDR2 is YFSETQ. This CDR3 is CASSLGDSNTGELFF.

The chain uses TRBV2 and TRBJ2-2. The CDR3 runs to 14 residues. Germline V CDR1 and CDR2: SNHLY, FYNNEI. Here the CDR3 reads CASSGSWRTGELFF. Together with reference TRBV2 and TRBJ2-2, the CDR3 gives the full variable domain: EPEVTQTPSHQVTQMGQEVILRCVPISNHLYFYWYRQILGQKVEFLVSFYNNEISEKSEIFDDQFSVERPDGSNFTLKIRSTKLEDSAMYFCASSGSWRTGELFFGEGSRLTVL.

This chain links TRBV5-1 with TRBJ2-1; TCRdb reports TRBD1, a call that lacks DNA to check it against. The V gene's germline CDR1 is SGHRS and CDR2 YFSETQ. The CDR3 loop spans 13 amino acids. The chain's CDR3 is CASRPDRYNEQFF.

The CDR3 reads CASSQAFVPQPQHF. The J gene is TRBJ1-5, the V gene TRBV4-1. CDR1 is MGHRA, CDR2 YSYEKL, per germline. The CDR3 consists of 14 residues.